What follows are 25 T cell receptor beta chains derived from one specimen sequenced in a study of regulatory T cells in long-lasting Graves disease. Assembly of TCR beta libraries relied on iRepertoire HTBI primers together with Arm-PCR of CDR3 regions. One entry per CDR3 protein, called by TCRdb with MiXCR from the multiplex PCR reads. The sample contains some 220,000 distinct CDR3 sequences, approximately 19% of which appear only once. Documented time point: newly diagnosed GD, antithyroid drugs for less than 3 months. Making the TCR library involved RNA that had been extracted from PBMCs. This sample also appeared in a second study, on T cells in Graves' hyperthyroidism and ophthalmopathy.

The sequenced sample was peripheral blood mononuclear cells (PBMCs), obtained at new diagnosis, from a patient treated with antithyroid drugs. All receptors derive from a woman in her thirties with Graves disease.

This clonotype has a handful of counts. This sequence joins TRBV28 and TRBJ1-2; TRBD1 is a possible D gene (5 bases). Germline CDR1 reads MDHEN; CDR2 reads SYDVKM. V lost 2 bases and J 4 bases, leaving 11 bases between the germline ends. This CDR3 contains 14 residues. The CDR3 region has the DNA TGTGCCAGCAGTTTAGCAGGGTTGACCTATGGCTACACCTTC. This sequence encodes CASSLAGLTYGYTF.

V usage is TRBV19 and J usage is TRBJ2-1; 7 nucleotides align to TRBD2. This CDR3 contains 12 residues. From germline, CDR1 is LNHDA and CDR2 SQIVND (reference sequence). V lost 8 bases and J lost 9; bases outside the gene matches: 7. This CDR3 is CASSRGGFEQFF. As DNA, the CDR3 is TGTGCCAGTTCAAGGGGAGGGTTTGAGCAGTTCTTC.

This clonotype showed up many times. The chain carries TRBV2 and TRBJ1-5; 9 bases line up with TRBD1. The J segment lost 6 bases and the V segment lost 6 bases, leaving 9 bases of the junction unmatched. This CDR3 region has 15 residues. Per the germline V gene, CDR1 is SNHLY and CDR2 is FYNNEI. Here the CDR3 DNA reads TGTGCCAGCAGGGACCCGAGACAGGGGGGTCAGCCCCAGCATTTT. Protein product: CASRDPRQGGQPQHF.

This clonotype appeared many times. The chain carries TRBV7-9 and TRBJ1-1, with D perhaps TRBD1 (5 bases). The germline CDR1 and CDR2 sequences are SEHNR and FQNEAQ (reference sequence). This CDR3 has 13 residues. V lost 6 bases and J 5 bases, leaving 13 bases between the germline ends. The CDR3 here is CASSLPGGTEAFF. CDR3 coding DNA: TGTGCCAGCAGTTTGCCCGGGGGTACTGAAGCTTTCTTT.

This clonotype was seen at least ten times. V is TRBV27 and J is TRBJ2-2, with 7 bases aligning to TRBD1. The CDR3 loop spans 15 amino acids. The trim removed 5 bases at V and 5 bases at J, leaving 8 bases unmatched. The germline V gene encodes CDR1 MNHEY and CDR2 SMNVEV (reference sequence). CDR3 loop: CASSVAGGWTGELFF. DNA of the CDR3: TGTGCCAGCAGTGTAGCAGGGGGTTGGACCGGGGAGCTGTTTTTT.

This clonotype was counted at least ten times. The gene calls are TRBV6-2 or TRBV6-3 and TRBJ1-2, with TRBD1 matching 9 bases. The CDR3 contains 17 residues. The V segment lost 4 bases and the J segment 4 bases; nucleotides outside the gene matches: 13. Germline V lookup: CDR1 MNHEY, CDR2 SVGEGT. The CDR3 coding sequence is TGTGCCAGCAGTTTCCAACCGGGACAGGGAATCGGCTATGGCTACACCTTC. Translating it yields CASSFQPGQGIGYGYTF.

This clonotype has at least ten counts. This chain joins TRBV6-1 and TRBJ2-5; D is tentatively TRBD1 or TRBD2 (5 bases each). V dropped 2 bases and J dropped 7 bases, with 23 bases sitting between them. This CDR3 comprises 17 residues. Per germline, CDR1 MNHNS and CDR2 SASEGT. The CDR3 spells CASSEPTGTLGVGTQYF. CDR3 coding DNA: TGTGCCAGCAGTGAACCGACCGGGACGTTGGGTGTTGGGACCCAGTACTTC.

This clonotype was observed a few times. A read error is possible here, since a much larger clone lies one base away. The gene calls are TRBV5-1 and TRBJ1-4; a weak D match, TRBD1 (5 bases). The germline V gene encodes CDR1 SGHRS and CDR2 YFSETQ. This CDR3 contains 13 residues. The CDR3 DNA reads TGCGTCAGCAGCCGGGACCCGAATGAAAAACTGTTTTTT. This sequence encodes CVSSRDPNEKLFF.

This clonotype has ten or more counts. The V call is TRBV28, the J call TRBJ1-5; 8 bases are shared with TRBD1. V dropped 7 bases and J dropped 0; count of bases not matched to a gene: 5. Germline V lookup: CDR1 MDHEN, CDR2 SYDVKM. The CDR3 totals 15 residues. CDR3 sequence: CASTDRVSSNQPQHF. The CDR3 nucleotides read TGTGCCAGCACGGACAGGGTTTCTAGCAATCAGCCCCAGCATTTT.

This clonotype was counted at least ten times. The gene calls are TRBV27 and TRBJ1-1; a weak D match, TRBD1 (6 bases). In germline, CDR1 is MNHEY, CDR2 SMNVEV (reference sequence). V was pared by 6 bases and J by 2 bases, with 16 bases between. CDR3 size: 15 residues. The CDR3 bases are TGTGCCAGCAGCTTAAGGGGGGGAGGAAACACTGAAGCTTTCTTT. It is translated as CASSLRGGGNTEAFF.

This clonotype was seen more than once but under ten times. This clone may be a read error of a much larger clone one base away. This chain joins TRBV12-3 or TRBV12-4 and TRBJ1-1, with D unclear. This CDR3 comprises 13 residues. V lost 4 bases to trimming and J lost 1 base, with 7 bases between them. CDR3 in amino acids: CASSYTRNTEAFF. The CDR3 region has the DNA TGTGCCAGCAGTTACACTAGGAACACTGAAGCTTTCTTT.

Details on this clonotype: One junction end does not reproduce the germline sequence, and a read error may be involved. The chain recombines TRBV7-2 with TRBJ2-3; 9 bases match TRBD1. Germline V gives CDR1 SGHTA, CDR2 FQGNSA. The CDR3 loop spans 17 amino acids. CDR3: CASSRTAGQGVTDTRYF. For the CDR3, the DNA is TGTGCCAGCAGCCGTACCGCGGGACAGGGAGTCACAGATACGCGGTATTTC.

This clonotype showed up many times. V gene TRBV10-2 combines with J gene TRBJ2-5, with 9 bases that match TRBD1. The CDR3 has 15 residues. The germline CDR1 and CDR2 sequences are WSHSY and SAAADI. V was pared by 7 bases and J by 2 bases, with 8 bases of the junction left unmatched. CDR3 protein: CASKGSGQGQETQYF. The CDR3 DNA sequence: TGCGCCAGCAAGGGGTCTGGACAGGGGCAAGAGACCCAGTACTTC.

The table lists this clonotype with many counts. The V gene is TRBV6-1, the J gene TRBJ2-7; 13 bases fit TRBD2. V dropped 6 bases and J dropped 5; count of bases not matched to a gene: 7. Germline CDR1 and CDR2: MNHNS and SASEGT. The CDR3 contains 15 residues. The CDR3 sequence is CASRSGLAGAHEQYF. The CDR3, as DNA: TGTGCCAGCAGGTCAGGACTAGCGGGAGCCCACGAGCAGTACTTC.

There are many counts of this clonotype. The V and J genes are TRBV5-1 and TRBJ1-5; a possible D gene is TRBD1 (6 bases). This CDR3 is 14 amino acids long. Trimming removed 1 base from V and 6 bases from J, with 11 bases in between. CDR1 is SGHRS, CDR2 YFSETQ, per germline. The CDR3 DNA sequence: TGCGCCAGCAGCTTGACAGGGTTGAGTCAGCCCCAGCATTTT. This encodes CASSLTGLSQPQHF. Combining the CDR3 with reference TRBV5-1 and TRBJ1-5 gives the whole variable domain KAGVTQTPRYLIKTRGQQVTLSCSPISGHRSVSWYQQTPGQGLQFLFEYFSETQRNKGNFPGRFSGRQFSNSRSEMNVSTLELGDSALYLCASSLTGLSQPQHFGDGTRLSIL.

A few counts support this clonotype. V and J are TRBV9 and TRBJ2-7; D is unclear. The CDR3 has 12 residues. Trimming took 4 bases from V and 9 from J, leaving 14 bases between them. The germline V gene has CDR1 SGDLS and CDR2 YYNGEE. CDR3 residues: CASSRDSIRQYF. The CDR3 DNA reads TGTGCCAGCAGCCGAGACTCAATTCGGCAGTACTTC.

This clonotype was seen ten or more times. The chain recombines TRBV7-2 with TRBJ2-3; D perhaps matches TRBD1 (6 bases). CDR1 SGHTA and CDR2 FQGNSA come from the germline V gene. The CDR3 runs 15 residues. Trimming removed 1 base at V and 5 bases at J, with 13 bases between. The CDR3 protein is CASSLDDRSRDTQYF. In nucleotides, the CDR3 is TGTGCCAGCAGCTTAGATGACAGGTCGAGAGATACGCAGTATTTT.

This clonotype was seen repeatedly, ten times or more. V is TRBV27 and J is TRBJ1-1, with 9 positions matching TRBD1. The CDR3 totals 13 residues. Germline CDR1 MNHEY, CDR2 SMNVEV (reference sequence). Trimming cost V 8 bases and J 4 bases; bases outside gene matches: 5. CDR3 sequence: CASRQGGITEAFF. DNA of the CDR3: TGTGCCAGCCGACAGGGGGGAATCACTGAAGCTTTCTTT.

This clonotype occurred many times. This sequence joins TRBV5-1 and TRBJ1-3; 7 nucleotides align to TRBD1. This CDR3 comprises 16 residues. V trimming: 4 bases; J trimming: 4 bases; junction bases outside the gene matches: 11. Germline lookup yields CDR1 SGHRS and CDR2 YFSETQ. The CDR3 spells CASSHQPTGSGNTIYF. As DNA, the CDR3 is TGCGCCAGCAGCCACCAACCGACAGGGAGCGGAAACACCATATATTTT.

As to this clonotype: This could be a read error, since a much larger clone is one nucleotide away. CDR3 region: CASSSAQGGKTETFF. The CDR3 coding sequence is TGTGCCAGTAGTAGCGCTCAGGGCGGGAAAACTGAAACTTTCTTT. The rearrangement joins TRBV19 to TRBJ1-1; D may be TRBD1 (5 bases). CDR1 and CDR2 (germline): LNHDA, SQIVND (reference sequence). This CDR3 has 15 residues. The full variable domain, rest sourced from reference TRBV19 and TRBJ1-1, is DGGITQSPKYLFRKEGQNVTLSCEQNLNHDAMYWYRQDPGQGLRLIYYSQIVNDFQKGDIAEGYSVSREKKESFPLTVTSAQKNPTAFYLCASSSAQGGKTETFFGQGTRLTVV.

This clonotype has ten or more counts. CDR3 bases: TGTGCCAGCAGTTTGGGGTTCAGGACTGAAGCTTTCTTT. Protein: CASSLGFRTEAFF. The gene calls are TRBV12-3 or TRBV12-4 and TRBJ1-1, with D hard to call. Trimming removed 3 bases from V and 5 bases from J, with 10 bases in between. The CDR3 sequence is 13 residues long.

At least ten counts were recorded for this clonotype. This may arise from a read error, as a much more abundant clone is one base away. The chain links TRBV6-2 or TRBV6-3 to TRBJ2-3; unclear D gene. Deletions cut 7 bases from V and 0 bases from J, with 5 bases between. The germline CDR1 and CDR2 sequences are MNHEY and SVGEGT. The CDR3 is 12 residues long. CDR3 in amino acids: CASTHSTDTQYF. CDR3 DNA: TGTGCCAGCACCCATAGCACAGATACGCAGTATTTT.

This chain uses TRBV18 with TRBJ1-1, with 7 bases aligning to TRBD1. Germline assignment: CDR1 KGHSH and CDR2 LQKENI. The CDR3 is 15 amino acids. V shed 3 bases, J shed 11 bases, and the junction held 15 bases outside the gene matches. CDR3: CASSPGTARPVNAFF. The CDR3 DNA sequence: TGTGCCAGCTCACCCGGGACAGCCAGGCCCGTGAATGCTTTCTTT.

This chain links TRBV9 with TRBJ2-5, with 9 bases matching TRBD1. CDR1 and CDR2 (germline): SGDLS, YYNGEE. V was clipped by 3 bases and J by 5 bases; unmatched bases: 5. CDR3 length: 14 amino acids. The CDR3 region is CASSGWGTGETQYF. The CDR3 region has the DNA TGTGCCAGCAGCGGGTGGGGGACAGGGGAGACCCAGTACTTC. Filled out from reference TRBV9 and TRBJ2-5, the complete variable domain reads DSGVTQTPKHLITATGQRVTLRCSPRSGDLSVYWYQQSLDQGLQFLIQYYNGEERAKGNILERFSAQQFPDLHSELNLSSLELGDSALYFCASSGWGTGETQYFGPGTRLLVL.

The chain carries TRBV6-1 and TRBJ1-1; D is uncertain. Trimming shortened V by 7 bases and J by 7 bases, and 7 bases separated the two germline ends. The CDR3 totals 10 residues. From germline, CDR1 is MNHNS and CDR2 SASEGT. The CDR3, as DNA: TGTGCCAGCATATTTGGTGAAGCTTTCTTT. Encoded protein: CASIFGEAFF.